Following are 30 T cell receptor beta chains from one sample sequenced in a study of identical twins. MiXCR was run by TCRdb on the 5' RACE reads, yielding one entry per CDR3 protein. The table lists 700,000 or so distinct CDR3 sequences, around 20% of them singletons. These records were also assigned to another study, of T cells expressing NK-cell markers.

The sample taken for sequencing was PBMCs. The receptors derive from a young woman in good health.

In its sample, this clonotype was seen a few times. The rearrangement uses TRBV12-3 or TRBV12-4 and TRBJ2-7, with D tentatively TRBD1 (5 bases). V was pared by 5 bases and J by 4 bases, with 18 bases between. CDR3 length equals 15 residues. The CDR3: CASSQAGFFSYEQYF. In DNA, the CDR3 is TGTGCCAGCAGTCAAGCAGGGTTTTTTAGTTACGAGCAGTACTTC.

This clonotype has just a few counts. The V gene is TRBV9, the J gene TRBJ2-1; 7 bases match TRBD2. V gave up 0 bases and J gave up 13 bases; unmatched junction bases: 7. Germline CDR1 SGDLS, CDR2 YYNGEE. The CDR3 is 13 amino acids. The CDR3 region is CASSVDGAGEQFF. As DNA, the CDR3 is TGTGCCAGCAGCGTAGATGGCGCGGGAGAACAGTTCTTC.

The CDR3 here is CSAREGRDDFLRVEQYF. DNA for the CDR3: TGCAGTGCTAGAGAGGGCAGAGATGATTTCCTACGAGTAGAGCAGTACTTC. The chain has TRBV20-1 and TRBJ2-7; D call uncertain. The CDR3 has 17 residues. Trimming left V 0 bases short and J 7 bases short, with 25 bases between. Per germline, CDR1 DFQATT and CDR2 SNEGSKA (reference sequence).

The sample holds one count of this clonotype. The chain uses TRBV3-1 and TRBJ2-1, with 8 bases identical to TRBD2. This CDR3 comprises 15 residues. J lost 7 bases, V lost 3 bases, and 8 bases had no gene match. Germline CDR1 reads LGHDT; CDR2 reads YNNKEL (reference sequence). CDR3 in DNA: TGTGCCAGCAGCCATTATGGAGCGGGAGCAAATGAGCAGTTCTTC. Protein product: CASSHYGAGANEQFF.

This clonotype was seen many times. This chain links TRBV4-3 with TRBJ2-1, with 9 bases aligning to TRBD2. There are 17 residues in the CDR3. V lost 1 base to trimming and J lost 7 bases; unmatched junction nucleotides: 11. CDR1 and CDR2 (germline): LGHNA, YSLEER. As DNA, the CDR3 is TGCGCCAGCAGCCAAGTGACGGCTAGCGGGAAGAATAATGAGCAGTTCTTC. Its protein is CASSQVTASGKNNEQFF.

This clonotype was counted a few times. The rearrangement uses TRBV6-1 and TRBJ2-7; no clear D. Trimming removed 7 bases from V and 0 bases from J, with 7 bases in between. The CDR3 extends over 12 amino acids. Germline V lookup: CDR1 MNHNS, CDR2 SASEGT. CDR3 in amino acids: CASNGDSYEQYF. The CDR3 coding sequence is TGTGCCAGCAACGGCGACTCCTACGAGCAGTACTTC.

The rearrangement links TRBV10-3 to TRBJ2-7, with D tentatively TRBD1 or TRBD2 (5 bases each). The ends were cut back, 7 bases at V and 6 bases at J, with 22 bases in the middle. Germline values: CDR1 ENHRY, CDR2 SYGVKD. The CDR3 contains 15 residues. CDR3 amino acids: CAIKQAGTRPLEQYF. In DNA, the CDR3 is TGTGCCATCAAACAGGCCGGGACCCGGCCGCTCGAGCAGTACTTC.

This clonotype occurred once. This may arise from a read error, as a much more abundant clone is one base away. The chain combines TRBV6-2 or TRBV6-3 with TRBJ2-3; unclear D gene. The CDR3 totals 13 residues. The V end lost 2 bases, the J end lost 6 bases, and 9 bases lay between the germline ends. Germline V CDR1 and CDR2: MNHEY, SVGEGT. CDR3 region: CASSYTGQDTQYF. The CDR3 nucleotides are TGTGCCAGCAGTTACACCGGGCAGGATACGCAGTATTTT.

In regard to this clonotype: A read error is likely, as this CDR3 ends without the conserved phenylalanine or tryptophan. The DNA is omitted, as the CDR3 cannot be located on it reliably, and the CDR3 follows TCRdb's listing. The gene calls are TRBV18 and TRBJ2-7; the D call in the table, TRBD2, was not verified against the DNA. The CDR3 spans 8 residues, counting both ends. Germline values: CDR1 KGHSH, CDR2 LQKENI. The CDR3 sequence is CAGQTSSP.

This sequence joins TRBV7-2 and TRBJ1-3; no firm D call. V was clipped by 5 bases and J by 3 bases, with 8 bases between them. Germline V gives CDR1 SGHTA, CDR2 FQGNSA. This CDR3 has 13 amino acids. For the CDR3, the DNA is TGTGCCAGCAGCCCGTGGTATGGAAACACCATATATTTT. Its translation is CASSPWYGNTIYF.

The chain combines TRBV28 with TRBJ2-5, with a possible D match to TRBD1 (6 bases). The V gene lost 7 bases and the J gene lost 7 bases, with 19 bases spanning the gap. The CDR3 extends over 14 amino acids. CDR1 MDHEN and CDR2 SYDVKM come from the germline V gene. CDR3 nucleotide sequence: TGTGCCAGCACCGGTATACAGGGTCGGGGGACCCAGTACTTC. Translated: CASTGIQGRGTQYF.

The J gene is TRBJ2-3, the V gene TRBV10-3; TRBD2 matches at 7 bases. V was pared by 6 bases and J by 2 bases, with 5 bases of the junction left unmatched. Germline lookup yields CDR1 ENHRY and CDR2 SYGVKD. This CDR3 has 14 amino acids. The CDR3 reads CAIRAGHLTDTQYF. DNA of the CDR3: TGTGCCATCAGAGCGGGGCACCTCACAGATACGCAGTATTTT.

The V gene is TRBV6-1, the J gene TRBJ2-1; 10 bases line up with TRBD1. CDR1 and CDR2 from the germline V gene are MNHNS and SASEGT. This CDR3 is 14 amino acids long. With V trimmed by 6 bases and J by 7 bases, 6 bases remained unmatched. CDR3 protein: CASSHGQGGNEQFF. The CDR3 nucleotides are TGTGCCAGCAGCCACGGACAGGGGGGAAATGAGCAGTTCTTC.

The rearrangement links TRBV12-3 or TRBV12-4 to TRBJ1-2, with D maybe TRBD1 (5 bases). V lost 3 bases and J 8 bases, leaving 13 bases between the germline ends. The CDR3 consists of 13 residues. This CDR3 is CASSLAPGLGYTF. In DNA, the CDR3 is TGTGCCAGCAGTTTGGCGCCAGGGTTGGGCTACACCTTC.

There are many counts of this clonotype. V usage is TRBV20-1 and J usage is TRBJ2-7, with D hard to call. The CDR3 sequence is 11 residues long. Trimming cost V 4 bases and J 4 bases, with 8 bases left between them. Looked up from germline, CDR1 is DFQATT and CDR2 is SNEGSKA (reference sequence). CDR3 bases: TGCAGTGCTACCCGCCATTACGAGCAGTACTTC. It is translated as CSATRHYEQYF.

The J gene is TRBJ1-2, the V gene TRBV6-1; D unresolved. This CDR3 comprises 13 residues. Germline V gene data show CDR1 as MNHNS and CDR2 as SASEGT. V was clipped by 6 bases and J by 6 bases, with 14 bases between them. CDR3 loop: CASRLDDWDGYTF. The CDR3 nucleotides are TGTGCCAGCAGGCTAGACGATTGGGATGGCTACACCTTC.

V is TRBV12-3 or TRBV12-4 and J is TRBJ2-1; D remains ambiguous. V was trimmed by 4 bases and J by 4 bases, leaving 8 bases between them. CDR3 length equals 13 residues. CDR3 sequence reads: CASSWAQYNEQFF. The DNA for the CDR3 is TGTGCCAGCAGTTGGGCCCAATACAATGAGCAGTTCTTC.

The count of this clonotype is one. The J gene is TRBJ2-7, the V gene TRBV12-3 or TRBV12-4, with 8 positions matching TRBD2. The V gene end was trimmed by 6 bases and the J gene end by 4 bases; junction bases not matched to a gene: 11. CDR3 length equals 15 residues. The CDR3 loop is CASSPTRGGRYEQYF. In DNA form, the CDR3 reads TGTGCCAGCAGCCCAACCCGCGGCGGGAGGTACGAGCAGTACTTC.

The chain recombines TRBV6-2 or TRBV6-3 with TRBJ1-5, with D maybe TRBD1 (5 bases). Germline loops: CDR1 MNHEY, CDR2 SVGEGT. V was clipped by 6 bases and J by 6 bases, with 15 bases between them. The CDR3 length is 14 residues. The CDR3 here is CASSSGLGGQPQHF. The CDR3 region has the DNA TGTGCCAGCAGCTCGGGCCTCGGGGGTCAGCCCCAGCATTTT.

The chain recombines TRBV4-1 with TRBJ2-7; D is unclear. The germline CDR1 and CDR2 sequences are MGHRA and YSYEKL. The V and J ends lost 1 base and 3 bases respectively, with 7 bases between them. This CDR3 contains 13 residues. For the CDR3, the DNA is TGCGCCAGCAGCCAAGTCAACGTCTACGAGCAGTACTTC. It is translated as CASSQVNVYEQYF.

This clonotype occurred a few times. The chain is built from TRBV6-1 and TRBJ1-3; the D gene is possibly TRBD1 (5 bases). There are 14 residues in the CDR3. From germline, CDR1 is MNHNS and CDR2 SASEGT. V lost 7 bases, J lost 4 bases, and 14 bases lay in between. CDR3 coding DNA: TGTGCCAGCAAAGTGGAGGGGTTCGGAAACACCATATATTTT. As protein: CASKVEGFGNTIYF.

The rearrangement links TRBV12-3 or TRBV12-4 to TRBJ2-1; no definite D call. The CDR3 runs 15 residues. Trimming removed 2 bases at V and 5 bases at J, with 13 bases between. In DNA form, the CDR3 reads TGTGCCAGCAGTTTATCCAGTAGCTCTAACAATGAGCAGTTCTTC. The encoded protein is CASSLSSSSNNEQFF.

This clonotype was seen only a few times. The chain has TRBV20-1 and TRBJ2-7; 7 bases are shared with TRBD2. The germline gives CDR1 DFQATT, CDR2 SNEGSKA (reference sequence). The CDR3 is 14 residues long. The J segment lost 0 bases and the V segment lost 5 bases, leaving 7 bases of the junction unmatched. The DNA for the CDR3 is TGCAGTGCTGCTGGACTAGAATTCTCCTACGAGCAGTACTTC. Translating gives CSAAGLEFSYEQYF.

This clonotype has a handful of counts. V is TRBV12-3 or TRBV12-4 and J is TRBJ2-2, with TRBD1 matching 8 bases. Germline trimming cut 1 base from V and 6 bases from J; bases unmatched to any gene: 10. The CDR3 extends over 17 amino acids. CDR3 loop: CASSLGSSTGASGELFF. CDR3 DNA sequence: TGTGCCAGCAGTTTAGGATCATCGACAGGGGCTTCCGGGGAGCTGTTTTTT.

The chain uses TRBV29-1 and TRBJ2-1; 7 nucleotides agree with TRBD2. Germline lookup yields CDR1 SQVTM and CDR2 ANQGSEA. V lost 7 bases and J lost 5; bases outside the gene matches: 8. The CDR3 is made up of 13 amino acids. CDR3 coding DNA: TGCAGCGCTCCCGGGACTATTAACAATGAGCAGTTCTTC. The encoded protein is CSAPGTINNEQFF.

This clonotype was seen a handful of times. The chain carries TRBV20-1 and TRBJ2-7, with D tentatively TRBD1 (6 bases). V was pared by 1 base and J by 6 bases, with 16 bases between. From germline, CDR1 is DFQATT and CDR2 SNEGSKA (reference sequence). CDR3 size: 14 residues. The CDR3 DNA follows: TGCAGTGCTAGAGTAACCCACAGGGCTTCCGAGCAGTACTTC. Protein sequence: CSARVTHRASEQYF.

This chain uses TRBV9 with TRBJ1-3, with 7 positions matching TRBD1. V lost 4 bases, J lost 0 bases, and 10 bases stayed unmatched. The germline V gene encodes CDR1 SGDLS and CDR2 YYNGEE. This CDR3 has 17 amino acids. In DNA, the CDR3 is TGTGCCAGCAGCATTAAAGGGGGCACCTCCTCTGGAAACACCATATATTTT. Translated: CASSIKGGTSSGNTIYF.

The chain is built from TRBV12-3 or TRBV12-4 and TRBJ1-4; TRBD1 is a possible D gene (6 bases). The V end was cut by 6 bases, the J end by 3 bases, with 14 bases between. The CDR3 sequence is 15 residues long. The DNA of the CDR3 is TGTGCCAGCAGCCCGGGGGGGGCAGCTAATGAAAAACTGTTTTTT. As protein: CASSPGGAANEKLFF.

This clonotype was picked up a small number of times. The rearrangement links TRBV7-8 to TRBJ2-1, with 9 bases aligning to TRBD2. Germline CDR1 is SGHVS and CDR2 is FQNEAQ. The CDR3 consists of 15 residues. Trimming removed 1 base from V and 9 bases from J; junction bases left unmatched: 7. CDR3: CASSLVGGRVGEQFF. Here the CDR3 DNA reads TGTGCCAGCAGCTTAGTCGGCGGGAGGGTTGGTGAGCAGTTCTTC.

The chain recombines TRBV7-2 with TRBJ1-1; no definite D call. The CDR3 has 13 residues. The germline CDR1 and CDR2 sequences are SGHTA and FQGNSA. V shed 3 bases and J shed 11 bases, with 16 bases lying between them. CDR3 region: CASSFKYRATAFF. CDR3 in DNA: TGTGCCAGCAGCTTTAAGTACCGGGCTACGGCTTTCTTT.